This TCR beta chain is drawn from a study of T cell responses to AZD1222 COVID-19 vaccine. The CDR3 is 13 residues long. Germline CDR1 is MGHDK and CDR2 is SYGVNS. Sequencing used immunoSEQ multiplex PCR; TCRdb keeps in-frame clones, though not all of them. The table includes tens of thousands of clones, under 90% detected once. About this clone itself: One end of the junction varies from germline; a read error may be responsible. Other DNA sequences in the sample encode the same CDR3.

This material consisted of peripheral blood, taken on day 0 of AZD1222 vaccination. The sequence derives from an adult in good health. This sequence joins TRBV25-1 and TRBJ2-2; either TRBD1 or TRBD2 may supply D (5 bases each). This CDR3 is CASSGTGTGELFF. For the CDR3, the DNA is TGCGCCAGCAGTGGGACCGGGACCGGGGAGCTGTTTTTT.